This T cell receptor beta chain was sequenced during a study of CD8 T cells in Susac syndrome. High-throughput TCR beta sequencing covered peripheral CD8+ and CD4+ T cells. Roughly 0.45 to 1 ug RNA was reverse transcribed with random hexamers. The immunoSEQ assay covered 54 Vbeta and 13 Jbeta segments for CDR3. MiXCR, applied by TCRdb to the immunoSEQ multiplex PCR reads, yields one record per CDR3 protein. The profile shows roughly 120,000 distinct CDR3 sequences, more than 80% of them singletons. CDR1 is LNHDA, CDR2 SQIVND, per germline (reference sequence). Trimming removed 1 base from V and 3 bases from J, with 9 bases in between. There are 14 residues in the CDR3.

The chain recombines TRBV19 with TRBJ1-2; D uncertain. The sequence came from a human donor with multiple sclerosis. Sequencing used CD8+ T cells from PBMCs. The CDR3 reads CASSIGLGDYGYTF. The CDR3 bases are TGTGCCAGTAGTATAGGGCTTGGGGACTATGGCTACACCTTC.